This is a list of T cell receptor beta chains from one sample in a study of blood T cell repertoires in COVID-19. TCRdb keeps only in-frame clones here, not all; method: immunoSEQ multiplex PCR. The sample has about 82,000 clones, 83% seen once; the top ten hold over 15%. Input material: peripheral blood. These TCRs come from a woman aged 60-70 years with acute or convalescent COVID-19. Both conserved end residues are part of each CDR3. A D gene is named only where the DNA matches it firmly. The size field is filled for only some rows; it gives once, few, many or a size class.

DNA | CDR3 | J | V | size | D
TGTGCCAGCAGCTTTCAGGGGCTGCACACTGAAGCTTTCTTT | CASSFQGLHTEAFF | TRBJ1-1 | TRBV11-2 | - | -
TGTGCCAGCAGCCAGGGCATCACAGATACGCAGTATTTT | CASSQGITDTQYF | TRBJ2-3 | TRBV4-2 | once | -
TGCGCCAGCAGCTTGAGCGGGTGGGACGATGAGCAGTTCTTC | CASSLSGWDDEQFF | TRBJ2-1 | TRBV5-1 | once | -
TGCGCCAGCAGCTTGGAAGGCAGGGTCGTGGAGACCCAGTACTTC | CASSLEGRVVETQYF | TRBJ2-5 | TRBV5-1 | - | -
TGTGCCAGCAGCTTCGCACAGGGTTCGCCAGGTGAAAAACTGTTTTTT | CASSFAQGSPGEKLFF | TRBJ1-4 | TRBV7-9 | - | -
TGTGCCAGCAGTGAAGTTACGGGAAGCAGCAATGAGCAGTTCTTC | CASSEVTGSSNEQFF | TRBJ2-1 | TRBV2 | - | -
TGTGCCTGGAGCTTAGACAGGGGGCCATACAATGAGCAGTTCTTC | CAWSLDRGPYNEQFF | TRBJ2-1 | TRBV30 | - | TRBD1
TGCGCCAGCAGCTCGGGACTAGCGGGAGAGGCGGATACGCAGTATTTT | CASSSGLAGEADTQYF | TRBJ2-3 | TRBV5-1 | - | TRBD2
TGTGCCATCAGTGAAAGGACTAGCGGGAGCCCTGGGGAGACCCAGTACTTC | CAISERTSGSPGETQYF | TRBJ2-5 | TRBV10-3 | - | TRBD2
TGCGCCAGCAGCTGGGGGGACAGGGGATACGAGCAGTACTTC | CASSWGDRGYEQYF | TRBJ2-7 | TRBV5-1 | - | TRBD1
TGTGCCAGCAGCCCCCTCCGTGTTGCGCCCGAAGAGACCCAGTACTTC | CASSPLRVAPEETQYF | TRBJ2-5 | TRBV7-9 | - | -
TGTGCCAGCAGCACCTCTAGCGGGGGGGTGGAGACCCAGTACTTC | CASSTSSGGVETQYF | TRBJ2-5 | TRBV5-8 | few | TRBD2
TGTGCCAGCAGTTTAATAGGACAGGCCCTCTATGGCTACACCTTC | CASSLIGQALYGYTF | TRBJ1-2 | TRBV27 | - | TRBD1
TGTGCCAGCAGCTCTCCAAAAGGGGGCGCGTTTGAGTACGAGCAGTACTTC | CASSSPKGGAFEYEQYF | TRBJ2-7 | TRBV11-2 | - | TRBD1
TGTGCCAGTAGTCTAGCGGGGAACTACGAGCAGTACTTC | CASSLAGNYEQYF | TRBJ2-7 | TRBV19 | - | TRBD2
TGTGCCAGCAGCGCATACGCCAGCGGCTCCTACAATGAGCAGTTCTTC | CASSAYASGSYNEQFF | TRBJ2-1 | TRBV11-3 | - | -
TGTGCCAGCAGCTTAGGGGCTAGCGGGAGGAGGGCAGATACGCAGTATTTT | CASSLGASGRRADTQYF | TRBJ2-3 | TRBV7-9 | - | TRBD2
TGTGCCAGCAGTTTGAGGCGGCGGGGTGAAGCTTTCTTT | CASSLRRRGEAFF | TRBJ1-1 | TRBV12-3/TRBV12-4 | - | -
TGTGCCATCAGTGGGGGCGGGGAGTCCCAGCATTTT | CAISGGGESQHF | TRBJ1-5 | TRBV10-3 | few | -
TGTGCTAGTGGTCCCTACTCCCGCACCGGGGAGCTGTTTTTT | CASGPYSRTGELFF | TRBJ2-2 | TRBV12-5 | once | -
TGTGCCAGCACCACGGGGAGCTACAATGAGCAGTTCTTC | CASTTGSYNEQFF | TRBJ2-1 | TRBV9 | - | -
TGTGCCAGCATGGAGGTCTCTGGGGCCAACGTCCTGACTTTC | CASMEVSGANVLTF | TRBJ2-6 | TRBV28 | once | -
TGTGCCAGTACCCCAACTAGCGGGGGGGCAACAGATACGCAGTATTTT | CASTPTSGGATDTQYF | TRBJ2-3 | TRBV19 | - | TRBD2
TGTGCCAGCAGTCAACAACCGGGGGTTAAATATGGCTACACCTTC | CASSQQPGVKYGYTF | TRBJ1-2 | TRBV13 | - | -
TGTGCCAGCAGCCTGCAGAATGAGCAGTTCTTC | CASSLQNEQFF | TRBJ2-1 | TRBV7-2 | few | -
TGTGCCAGCAGTTCATTAGGGACAGGGAAGACTGAAGCTTTCTTT | CASSSLGTGKTEAFF | TRBJ1-1 | TRBV27 | - | TRBD1
TGTGCCAGCAGCTTGCTAGACCGGACAGGGGGCAGCGCCTACGAGCAGTACTTC | CASSLLDRTGGSAYEQYF | TRBJ2-7 | TRBV5-5 | - | TRBD1
TGTGCCAGCATAATAGACAGGGGTTCCAATGGCTACACCTTC | CASIIDRGSNGYTF | TRBJ1-2 | TRBV2 | - | TRBD1
TGTGCCAGCAGCGCAATAAGGGCGGGCGAGCAGTACTTC | CASSAIRAGEQYF | TRBJ2-7 | TRBV7-2 | - | -
TGTGCCAGCAGTTCCCACTACGAGCAGTACTTC | CASSSHYEQYF | TRBJ2-7 | TRBV7-9 | many | -
TGTGCCAGCAGCACAGCGGGAGGGACCTACAATGAGCAGTTCTTC | CASSTAGGTYNEQFF | TRBJ2-1 | TRBV11-3 | few | TRBD2
TGTGCCAGCAGTGATTCGCAGGGATATCAGCCCCAGCATTTT | CASSDSQGYQPQHF | TRBJ1-5 | TRBV6-1 | - | -